A single sample is the source of the 31 T cell receptor beta chains below, sequenced in a study of CD8+ T cells in alopecia areata. The sample's treatment: oral pan-JAK inhibitor, 5-10 mg twice daily. The sequencing template was cDNA reverse transcribed from extracted RNA. The protocol was immunoSEQ multiplex PCR, while the TCRdb copy is restricted to in-frame clones and leaves out a portion. The sample contains about 76,000 clones, around 65% of which appear only once. This specimen consisted of CD8+ T cells sorted from blood, obtained at week 24, from a patient treated with tofacitinib. These receptors originate from a human donor with alopecia areata.

Only one count was recorded for this clone. This chain links TRBV4-3 with TRBJ2-7; a weak D match, TRBD1 (5 bases). From germline, CDR1 is LGHNA and CDR2 YSLEER. The V end lost 0 bases, the J end lost 2 bases, and 11 bases lay between the germline ends. The CDR3 is made up of 15 amino acids. DNA for the CDR3: TGCGCCAGCAGCCAAGAAGGTCAGGGTCCCTACGAGCAGTACTTC. This translates into CASSQEGQGPYEQYF.

The chain combines TRBV5-1 with TRBJ2-1; 9 bases agree with TRBD1. The junction had 3 bases not matched to a gene; V was cut back by 5 bases and J by 6 bases. The length of the CDR3 is 13 residues. Looked up from germline, CDR1 is SGHRS and CDR2 is YFSETQ. The CDR3 protein is CASRLGQGNEQFF. The DNA for the CDR3 is TGCGCCAGCAGACTGGGACAGGGCAATGAGCAGTTCTTC.

The rearrangement uses TRBV7-9 and TRBJ1-4; D ambiguous. The ends were cut back, 5 bases at V and 4 bases at J, with 14 bases in the middle. The CDR3 has 15 residues. The germline gives CDR1 SEHNR, CDR2 FQNEAQ (reference sequence). This CDR3 is CASSPTTDYNEKLFF. The CDR3 DNA reads as TGTGCCAGCAGCCCTACGACGGATTATAATGAAAAACTGTTTTTT.

This clone was observed a handful of times. Written as DNA, the CDR3 is TGCGCCAGCAGCCCCGGGACTAGCGAGGTCCGGGTCACAGATACGCAGTATTTT. Translation gives CASSPGTSEVRVTDTQYF. This chain connects TRBV4-3 to TRBJ2-3, with 10 bases that match TRBD2. The germline V gene encodes CDR1 LGHNA and CDR2 YSLEER. Germline trimming cut 4 bases from V and 2 bases from J; bases unmatched to any gene: 12. This CDR3 is 18 amino acids long.

The chain carries TRBV28 and TRBJ2-5; TRBD1 agrees at 7 bases. From germline, CDR1 is MDHEN and CDR2 SYDVKM. Trimming took 6 bases from V and 1 from J; bases not matched to a gene: 2. This CDR3 contains 13 residues. CDR3 coding DNA: TGTGCCAGCAGCCGGGACAGCCAAGAGACCCAGTACTTC. Amino acids: CASSRDSQETQYF.

This clone turned up a few times. This CDR3 reads CASSPRDRANEQFF. The CDR3 region has the DNA TGTGCCAGCAGTCCAAGGGACAGGGCCAATGAGCAGTTCTTC. V gene TRBV7-9 combines with J gene TRBJ2-1; 9 nucleotides match TRBD1. The V gene's germline CDR1 is SEHNR and CDR2 FQNEAQ (reference sequence). This CDR3 has 14 residues. V was clipped by 6 bases and J by 6 bases; unmatched bases: 6.

In its sample, this clone was seen many times. Other DNA sequences from this sample encode an identical CDR3 as well. The chain links TRBV4-2 to TRBJ2-7; D remains unclear. The CDR3 runs 12 residues. V lost 0 bases and J lost 4, with 4 bases in between. Germline V CDR1 and CDR2: LGHNA, YNFKEQ. The CDR3 here is CASSQDSYEQYF. CDR3 bases: TGTGCCAGCAGCCAAGATTCGTACGAGCAGTACTTC.

CDR3 DNA: TGTGCCAGCAGTTTATCTGCGGCCGGGACAGGGATTATCGAGCAGTACTTC. Its translation is CASSLSAAGTGIIEQYF. V usage is TRBV27 and J usage is TRBJ2-7, with 9 bases fitting TRBD1. With V trimmed by 0 bases and J by 6 bases, 12 bases remained unmatched. The CDR3 extends over 17 amino acids. Germline CDR1 MNHEY, CDR2 SMNVEV (reference sequence).

V gene TRBV7-3 combines with J gene TRBJ2-1; D is possibly TRBD2 (5 bases). The length of the CDR3 is 14 residues. The germline V and J ends were trimmed by 0 bases and 3 bases, with 6 bases remaining between them. Germline V CDR1 and CDR2: SGHTA, FQGTGA. CDR3 sequence (DNA): TGTGCCAGCAGCTTAACCGACTACTACAATGAGCAGTTCTTC. Its protein product is CASSLTDYYNEQFF. The variable domain in full, completed from reference TRBV7-3 and TRBJ2-1, reads GAGVSQTPSNKVTEKGKYVELRCDPISGHTALYWYRQSLGQGPEFLIYFQGTGAADDSGLPNDRFFAVRPEGSVSTLKIQRTERGDSAVYLCASSLTDYYNEQFFGPGTRLTVL.

The chain is built from TRBV5-1 and TRBJ2-6, with TRBD1 matching over 8 bases. With V trimmed by 1 base and J by 4 bases, 10 bases remained unmatched. Looked up from germline, CDR1 is SGHRS and CDR2 is YFSETQ. This CDR3 region has 18 residues. The DNA for the CDR3 is TGCGCCAGCAGCTTGTTGGACAGGGTTTATTCCGGGGCCAACGTCCTGACTTTC. The encoded protein is CASSLLDRVYSGANVLTF.

This chain connects TRBV4-1 to TRBJ2-7; TRBD1 aligns across 8 bases. V gave up 1 base and J gave up 5 bases; unmatched junction bases: 1. CDR3 size: 13 residues. Germline V gives CDR1 MGHRA, CDR2 YSYEKL. The chain's CDR3 is CASSQAGGNEQYF. CDR3 bases: TGCGCCAGCAGCCAAGCAGGGGGCAACGAGCAGTACTTC.

This chain joins TRBV2 and TRBJ1-2; a possible D gene is TRBD1 (5 bases). The V and J ends lost 4 bases and 6 bases respectively, with 18 bases between them. CDR1 is SNHLY, CDR2 FYNNEI, per germline. This CDR3 has 15 amino acids. CDR3 bases: TGTGCCAGCAGTGGAAGGGCCAGGGAACGAGATGGCTACACCTTC. Amino acids: CASSGRARERDGYTF. The variable domain in full, completed from reference TRBV2 and TRBJ1-2, reads EPEVTQTPSHQVTQMGQEVILRCVPISNHLYFYWYRQILGQKVEFLVSFYNNEISEKSEIFDDQFSVERPDGSNFTLKIRSTKLEDSAMYFCASSGRARERDGYTFGSGTRLTVV.

This clone showed up many times. The rearrangement uses TRBV6-1 and TRBJ1-4; D gene ambiguous. CDR3 length: 13 amino acids. The V end was cut by 3 bases, the J end by 8 bases, with 10 bases between. Germline values: CDR1 MNHNS, CDR2 SASEGT. CDR3 region: CASSDWSGEKLFF. For the CDR3, the DNA is TGTGCCAGCAGTGACTGGTCAGGCGAAAAACTGTTTTTT.

This chain uses TRBV6-1 with TRBJ1-1; D unclear. V dropped 3 bases and J dropped 1 base, with 9 bases sitting between them. The CDR3 totals 14 residues. Germline CDR1 reads MNHNS; CDR2 reads SASEGT. CDR3 amino acids: CASSEPTENTEAFF. Written as DNA, the CDR3 is TGTGCCAGCAGTGAGCCGACCGAGAACACTGAAGCTTTCTTT.

This clone appeared once. Here the CDR3 reads CASMYSGTDGDTQYF. The CDR3 nucleotides read TGTGCCAGCATGTATTCCGGGACAGATGGAGATACGCAGTATTTT. The chain links TRBV27 to TRBJ2-3, with 7 bases matching TRBD1. Germline V gene sequence: CDR1 MNHEY, CDR2 SMNVEV (reference sequence). Losses at the gene ends were 7 bases for V and 5 bases for J; bases not matched to a gene: 12. The CDR3 is 15 residues long.

This chain joins TRBV15 and TRBJ2-1; 10 bases fit TRBD2. CDR3 length: 16 amino acids. In germline, CDR1 is LNHNV, CDR2 YYDKDF (reference sequence). J was trimmed by 0 bases and V by 4 bases; bases with no gene match: 3. The CDR3 loop reads CATSKSGGASYNEQFF. Here the CDR3 DNA reads TGTGCCACCAGCAAAAGCGGGGGGGCCTCCTACAATGAGCAGTTCTTC.

This clone was detected only a few times. J is TRBJ2-1 and V is TRBV10-3; 10 bases line up with TRBD2. CDR3 length equals 14 residues. CDR1 and CDR2 from the germline V gene are ENHRY and SYGVKD. The V and J ends lost 7 bases and 5 bases, in that order; junction bases with no gene match: 5. CDR3 DNA: TGTGCCATCAAAGCGGGAGGGCCGGACAATGAGCAGTTCTTC. Residues: CAIKAGGPDNEQFF.

The rearrangement joins TRBV4-1 to TRBJ2-7; no reliable D call. CDR1 is MGHRA and CDR2 is YSYEKL in the germline V gene. The CDR3 loop spans 16 amino acids. Trimming took off 1 base at V and 5 bases at J, with 18 bases between the two ends. The DNA of the CDR3 is TGCGCCAGCAGCCAAGTGGGCAGTCCCGGCGCCGACGAGCAGTACTTC. Its translation is CASSQVGSPGADEQYF.

CDR3 amino acids: CASSVGQNTEAFF. The CDR3 DNA follows: TGTGCCAGCAGTGTGGGGCAGAACACTGAAGCTTTCTTT. This sequence joins TRBV27 and TRBJ1-1, with D tentatively TRBD1 (5 bases). Looked up from germline, CDR1 is MNHEY and CDR2 is SMNVEV (reference sequence). CDR3 length equals 13 residues. V lost 5 bases, J lost 1 base, and 8 bases lay in between.

The rearrangement joins TRBV5-1 to TRBJ2-6; the match to TRBD1 covers 8 bases. V shed 4 bases, J shed 4 bases, and the junction held 10 bases outside the gene matches. The length of the CDR3 is 17 residues. Germline values: CDR1 SGHRS, CDR2 YFSETQ. CDR3 DNA: TGCGCCAGCAGCCCCGGACAGGGAAGAGTAGGGGCCAACGTCCTGACTTTC. It encodes CASSPGQGRVGANVLTF. The full variable domain, in which reference TRBV5-1 and TRBJ2-6 provide the parts outside the CDR3, is KAGVTQTPRYLIKTRGQQVTLSCSPISGHRSVSWYQQTPGQGLQFLFEYFSETQRNKGNFPGRFSGRQFSNSRSEMNVSTLELGDSALYLCASSPGQGRVGANVLTFGAGSRLTVL.

The V gene is TRBV10-3, the J gene TRBJ1-6; TRBD1 agrees at 7 bases. Germline CDR1 is ENHRY and CDR2 is SYGVKD. V lost 2 bases, J lost 3 bases, and 1 base stayed unmatched. The CDR3 length is 15 residues. The CDR3: CAISEGQDYNSPLHF. The DNA of the CDR3 is TGTGCCATCAGTGAGGGACAGGACTATAATTCACCCCTCCACTTT.

This clone was seen more than once but under ten times. V and J are TRBV27 and TRBJ2-3, with 7 nucleotides matching TRBD2. Trimming cost V 4 bases and J 2 bases; bases outside gene matches: 6. Germline V gives CDR1 MNHEY, CDR2 SMNVEV (reference sequence). CDR3 length equals 15 residues. The CDR3 nucleotides read TGTGCCAGCAGTTGGACGGGAGGAGCCACAGATACGCAGTATTTT. This sequence encodes CASSWTGGATDTQYF.

There are a few counts of this clone. The genes are TRBV9 and TRBJ2-3; 13 positions agree with TRBD2. V lost 5 bases and J lost 4; bases outside the gene matches: 7. CDR1 SGDLS and CDR2 YYNGEE come from the germline V gene. This CDR3 has 16 residues. The CDR3 nucleotides are TGTGCCAGCAGTATCAGAGGGACTAGCGGGGCAGATACGCAGTATTTT. It codes for CASSIRGTSGADTQYF.

Concerning this clone: A far larger clone differs by one base, so this is likely a read error. Other DNA sequences in this specimen translate into the identical CDR3. This chain uses TRBV5-1 with TRBJ2-2; the D is unclear. Between the trimmed V and J ends, which lost 1 base and 3 bases, there was a span of 10 bases. Germline V lookup: CDR1 SGHRS, CDR2 YFSETQ. The CDR3 is made up of 15 amino acids. Here the CDR3 reads CASSLLILDTGELFF. DNA of the CDR3: TGCGCCAGCAGCTTGCTAATCCTGGACACCGGGGAGCTGTTTTTT.

This clone was observed a handful of times. The genes are TRBV30 and TRBJ2-1; possibly TRBD1 for D (7 bases). CDR1 and CDR2 (germline): GTSNPN, SVGIG (reference sequence). With 2 bases removed from V and 5 bases from J, the gap between germline ends came to 13 bases. The CDR3 runs 14 residues. CDR3 loop: CAWSQGGGDNEQFF. CDR3 DNA: TGTGCCTGGAGTCAGGGGGGAGGTGACAATGAGCAGTTCTTC.

The gene calls are TRBV29-1 and TRBJ2-2, with a possible D match to TRBD2 (6 bases). The CDR3 runs to 14 residues. Germline CDR1 reads SQVTM; CDR2 reads ANQGSEA. Trimming pared 7 bases from V and 3 bases from J, leaving 15 bases between. In DNA, the CDR3 is TGCAGCGCCCTGGGCGGGGAACACACCGGGGAGCTGTTTTTT. This translates into CSALGGEHTGELFF.

The chain carries TRBV27 and TRBJ1-1, with D uncertain. V was clipped by 8 bases and J by 5 bases, with 15 bases between them. Germline CDR1 reads MNHEY; CDR2 reads SMNVEV (reference sequence). The length of the CDR3 is 13 residues. CDR3 coding DNA: TGTGCCAGCCGTCTCTTGGGGAGAACTGAAGCTTTCTTT. It is translated as CASRLLGRTEAFF.

The CDR3 reads CASSFSTTGGYEQYF. The DNA of the CDR3 is TGTGCCAGCAGTTTCTCTACGACAGGGGGCTACGAGCAGTACTTC. This chain uses TRBV27 with TRBJ2-7, with TRBD1 matching over 9 bases. The trim removed 3 bases at V and 3 bases at J, leaving 6 bases unmatched. The CDR3 consists of 15 residues. CDR1 MNHEY and CDR2 SMNVEV come from the germline V gene (reference sequence).

Here the CDR3 DNA reads TGTGCCAGCAGGAAAAAAAGGGGGATAAGCGAGCAGTACTTC. Its protein is CASRKKRGISEQYF. The rearrangement joins TRBV7-8 to TRBJ2-7; D is possibly TRBD1 (6 bases). Per the germline V gene, CDR1 is SGHVS and CDR2 is FQNEAQ. CDR3 length: 14 residues. Between the trimmed V and J ends, which lost 6 bases and 6 bases, there was a span of 18 bases.

This clone was counted a single time. The chain links TRBV5-6 to TRBJ2-7, with D perhaps TRBD1 (6 bases). Germline-derived CDR1 and CDR2 are SGHDT and YYEEEE. This CDR3 comprises 14 residues. The V end lost 0 bases, the J end lost 2 bases, and 9 bases lay between the germline ends. The CDR3 region has the DNA TGTGCCAGCAGCTTGGAGGACAGAGCCTACGAGCAGTACTTC. Translation: CASSLEDRAYEQYF.

This clone was detected a few times. This chain links TRBV10-3 with TRBJ1-2; D possibly corresponds to TRBD1 (5 bases). CDR3 length equals 15 residues. V was trimmed by 2 bases and J by 4 bases, leaving 14 bases between them. Germline lookup yields CDR1 ENHRY and CDR2 SYGVKD. The CDR3 here is CAISEQGPLSYGYTF. The CDR3 DNA follows: TGTGCCATCAGTGAGCAGGGCCCTCTCTCCTATGGCTACACCTTC.